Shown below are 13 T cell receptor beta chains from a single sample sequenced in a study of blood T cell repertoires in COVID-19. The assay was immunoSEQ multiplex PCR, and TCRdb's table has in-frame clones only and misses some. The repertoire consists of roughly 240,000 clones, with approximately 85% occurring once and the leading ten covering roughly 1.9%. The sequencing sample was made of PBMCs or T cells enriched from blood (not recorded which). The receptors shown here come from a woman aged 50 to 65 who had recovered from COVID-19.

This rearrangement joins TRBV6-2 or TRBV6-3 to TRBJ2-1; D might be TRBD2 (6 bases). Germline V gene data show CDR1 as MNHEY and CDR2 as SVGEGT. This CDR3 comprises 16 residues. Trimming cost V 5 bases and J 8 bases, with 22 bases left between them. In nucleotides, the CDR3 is TGTGCCAGCAGTCACCTCCGGGAGCGGGTCGTGTATGAGCAGTTCTTC. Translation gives CASSHLRERVVYEQFF.

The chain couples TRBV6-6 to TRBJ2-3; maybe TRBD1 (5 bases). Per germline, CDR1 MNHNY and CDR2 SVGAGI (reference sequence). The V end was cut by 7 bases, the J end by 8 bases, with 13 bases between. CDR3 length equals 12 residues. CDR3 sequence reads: CASTIGQGTQYF. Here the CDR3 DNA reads TGTGCCAGCACCATAGGACAAGGTACGCAGTATTTT.

Here the CDR3 reads CASGWRGGNTGELFF. In DNA form, the CDR3 reads TGTGCTAGTGGTTGGAGGGGCGGGAACACCGGGGAGCTGTTTTTT. The chain couples TRBV12-5 to TRBJ2-2, with a possible D match to TRBD2 (6 bases). The germline V gene has CDR1 LGHNT and CDR2 FRNRAP. V was clipped by 4 bases and J by 1 base, with 10 bases between them. The CDR3 consists of 15 residues.

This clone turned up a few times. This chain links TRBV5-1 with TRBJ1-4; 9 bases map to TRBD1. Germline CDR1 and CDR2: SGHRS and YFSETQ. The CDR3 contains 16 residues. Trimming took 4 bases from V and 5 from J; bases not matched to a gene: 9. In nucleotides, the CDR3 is TGCGCCAGCAGCCCCGGGACAGGGCGGGGAAATGAAAAACTGTTTTTT. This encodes CASSPGTGRGNEKLFF.

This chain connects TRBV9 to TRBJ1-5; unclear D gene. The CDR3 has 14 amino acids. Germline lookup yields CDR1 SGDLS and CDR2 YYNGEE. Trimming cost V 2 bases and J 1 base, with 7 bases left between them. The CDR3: CASSVTGSNQPQHF. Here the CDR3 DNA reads TGTGCCAGCAGCGTCACCGGGAGCAATCAGCCCCAGCATTTT.

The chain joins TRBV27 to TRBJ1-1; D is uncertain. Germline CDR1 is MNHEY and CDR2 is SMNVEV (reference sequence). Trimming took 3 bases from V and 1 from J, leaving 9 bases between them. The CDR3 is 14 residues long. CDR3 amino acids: CASSLRPGNTEAFF. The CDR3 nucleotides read TGTGCCAGCAGTTTGCGCCCGGGGAACACTGAAGCTTTCTTT.

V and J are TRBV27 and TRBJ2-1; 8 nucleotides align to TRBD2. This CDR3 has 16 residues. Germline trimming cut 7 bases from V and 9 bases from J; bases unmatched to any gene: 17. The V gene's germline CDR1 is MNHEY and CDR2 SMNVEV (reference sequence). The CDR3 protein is CASTLMRAGGGGEQFF. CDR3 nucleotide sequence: TGTGCCAGCACCCTTATGCGGGCGGGGGGAGGCGGTGAGCAGTTCTTC.

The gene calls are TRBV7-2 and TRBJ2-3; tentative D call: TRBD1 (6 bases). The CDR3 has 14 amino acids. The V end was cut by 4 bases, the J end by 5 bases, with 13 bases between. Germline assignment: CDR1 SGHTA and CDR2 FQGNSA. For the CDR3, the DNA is TGTGCCAGCAGCTCGCACCCAGGGGTAGATACGCAGTATTTT. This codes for CASSSHPGVDTQYF.

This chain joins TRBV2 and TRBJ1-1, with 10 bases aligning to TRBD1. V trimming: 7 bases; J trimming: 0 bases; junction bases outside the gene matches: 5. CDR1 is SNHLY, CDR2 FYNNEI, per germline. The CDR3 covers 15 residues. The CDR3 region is CASKRQGAMNTEAFF. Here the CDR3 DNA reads TGTGCCAGCAAACGACAGGGGGCGATGAACACTGAAGCTTTCTTT.

The CDR3 region has the DNA TGTGCCAGCAATCCAAGAGGCGCGGGAGGGTACAATGAGCAGTTCTTC. This gives the protein CASNPRGAGGYNEQFF. The V call is TRBV28, the J call TRBJ2-1; TRBD2 matches 9 bases. V dropped 7 bases and J dropped 4; count of bases not matched to a gene: 11. The CDR3 spans 16 residues. Germline CDR1 reads MDHEN; CDR2 reads SYDVKM.

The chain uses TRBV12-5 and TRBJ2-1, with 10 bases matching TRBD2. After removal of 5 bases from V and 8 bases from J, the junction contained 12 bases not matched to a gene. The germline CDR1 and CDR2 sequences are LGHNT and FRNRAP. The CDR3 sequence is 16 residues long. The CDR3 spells CASGRGAVSGRYEQFF. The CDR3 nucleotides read TGTGCTAGTGGTAGGGGAGCTGTTAGCGGGAGGTATGAGCAGTTCTTC.

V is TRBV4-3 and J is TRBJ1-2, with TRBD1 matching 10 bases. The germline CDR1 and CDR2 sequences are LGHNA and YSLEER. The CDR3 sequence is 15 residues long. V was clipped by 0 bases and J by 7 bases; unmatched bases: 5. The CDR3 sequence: CASSQEGDRGLGYTF. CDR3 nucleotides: TGCGCCAGCAGCCAAGAGGGGGACAGGGGTCTTGGCTACACCTTC.

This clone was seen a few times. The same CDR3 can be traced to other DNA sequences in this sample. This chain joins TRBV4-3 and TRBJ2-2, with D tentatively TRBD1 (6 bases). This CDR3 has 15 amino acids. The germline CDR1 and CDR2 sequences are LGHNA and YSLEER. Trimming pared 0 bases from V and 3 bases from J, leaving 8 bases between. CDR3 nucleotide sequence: TGCGCCAGCAGCCAAGACAGGGGATACACCGGGGAGCTGTTTTTT. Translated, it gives CASSQDRGYTGELFF.